This T cell receptor beta chain derives from a study of immune characterization of retroperitoneal liposarcoma. From the PCR reads, TCRdb called clonotypes with MiXCR, one entry per CDR3 protein. The sample lists 8,000 to 13,000 distinct CDR3 sequences, roughly a quarter seen once, with 8.5% in the top ten. This clonotype was counted ten times or more. Sequences were obtained from tumor tissue. This sequence was found in a female donor with retroperitoneal liposarcoma.

In DNA form, the CDR3 reads TGTGCCAGCACCAGCGGGACACCCAACACTGAAGCTTTCTTT. Translating it yields CASTSGTPNTEAFF. This rearrangement joins TRBV6-1 to TRBJ1-1, with a weak D call TRBD1 (6 bases). Trimming cost V 7 bases and J 2 bases, with 14 bases left between them. The CDR3 is made up of 14 amino acids. Germline V lookup: CDR1 MNHNS, CDR2 SASEGT.